One sample yielded the 29 T cell receptor beta chains listed below, sequenced in a study of esophageal squamous cell carcinoma under preoperative chemotherapy. The sample's time point: before preoperative PTX-NDP chemotherapy. TCRdb reprocessed the PCR reads with MiXCR, giving one entry per CDR3 protein. The profile shows 5,000 to 7,500 distinct CDR3 sequences, less than 40% of them singletons. The specimen was collected from a patient given preoperative chemotherapy. The receptors were sampled from a human donor with esophageal squamous cell carcinoma. The donor label of this sample is uncertain.

This clonotype was recorded a few times. The V gene is TRBV7-2, the J gene TRBJ2-5; 8 bases line up with TRBD2. The J call is doubtful: the DNA matches TRBJ2-7 better. Germline V gives CDR1 SGHTA, CDR2 FQGNSA. CDR3 length: 15 residues. CDR3 amino acids: CAGSPSGSGTYEQYF. CDR3 bases: TGTGCGGGCAGCCCTAGTGGTAGCGGGACCTACGAGCAGTACTTC.

This clonotype was found a few times. The chain recombines TRBV12-3 or TRBV12-4 with TRBJ2-1; D gene ambiguous. CDR3 size: 11 residues. V gave up 0 bases and J gave up 10 bases, with 4 bases separating them. The CDR3 spells CASSLAYEQFF. The CDR3 nucleotides are TGTGCCAGCAGTTTAGCCTACGAGCAGTTCTTC.

Many counts were recorded for this clonotype. The chain employs TRBV7-2 and TRBJ1-4, with D tentatively TRBD1 (6 bases). Trimming shortened V by 5 bases and J by 7 bases, and 17 bases separated the two germline ends. The CDR3 runs to 15 residues. Germline values: CDR1 SGHTA, CDR2 FQGNSA. The CDR3 spells CASSLTGIGGEKLFF. In DNA form, the CDR3 reads TGTGCCAGCAGCCTAACAGGGATTGGGGGTGAAAAACTGTTTTTT.

Relative to its sample, this clonotype is medium-sized. One end of the junction is discordant with germline, which a read error may explain. The gene calls are TRBV11-3 and TRBJ2-1, with D tentatively TRBD1 or TRBD2 (6 bases each). The CDR3 extends over 17 amino acids. The germline V gene has CDR1 SGHNT and CDR2 YENEEA. The CDR3 reads CASSLEGGNTGLNEQFF. CDR3 sequence (DNA): TGTGCCAGCAGCCTAGAGGGGGGAAATACAGGACTCAATGAGCAGTTCTTC.

In this sample, this clonotype turned up many times. This chain links TRBV6-1 with TRBJ1-3; TRBD1 might be the D (6 bases). The V end lost 6 bases, the J end lost 0 bases, and 9 bases lay between the germline ends. Looked up from germline, CDR1 is MNHNS and CDR2 is SASEGT. CDR3 length: 14 amino acids. The CDR3 coding sequence is TGTGCCAGCAGAACAGGGATCTCTGGAAACACCATATATTTT. It specifies CASRTGISGNTIYF.

By share, this clonotype counts as medium-sized (0.01 to 0.1%). The chain employs TRBV12-3 or TRBV12-4 and TRBJ1-2; D is ambiguous. The ends were cut back, 4 bases at V and 4 bases at J, with 13 bases in the middle. The CDR3 has 14 amino acids. For the CDR3, the DNA is TGTGCCAGCAGTTCGACAACTCCCGTCTATGGCTACACCTTC. The encoded protein is CASSSTTPVYGYTF.

This clonotype is classed as medium-sized. The gene calls are TRBV7-6 and TRBJ2-3, with 9 bases aligning to TRBD2. J gave up 1 base and V 5 bases, and 10 bases lay outside the gene matches. The CDR3 runs to 17 residues. Germline CDR1 is SGHVS and CDR2 is FNYEAQ. CDR3 protein: CASSKTIAGAGTDTQYF. CDR3 DNA: TGTGCCAGCAGCAAAACTATAGCGGGAGCGGGCACAGATACGCAGTATTTT.

Note on this clonotype: At one end the junction does not follow the germline gene, possibly because of a read error. This chain connects TRBV23-1 to TRBJ2-1; the D call may be TRBD1 or TRBD2 (6 bases each). Near its end, the DNA agrees better with TRBJ2-7, so the J call may be wrong. TRBV23-1 is an ORF, and what it does is uncertain. This CDR3 region has 14 residues. CDR3 loop: CASRGGAQEYEQYF. For the CDR3, the DNA is TGCGCGAGCAGGGGCGGGGCTCAAGAGTACGAGCAGTACTTC.

V is TRBV6-1 and J is TRBJ2-3; perhaps TRBD2 as D (5 bases). V was shortened by 6 bases and J by 11 bases, with 12 bases between the two germline ends. This CDR3 is built from 11 residues. In germline, CDR1 is MNHNS, CDR2 SASEGT. The CDR3 coding sequence is TGTGCCAGCAGGGACGGGGAGAGGCAGTATTTT. Its protein product is CASRDGERQYF.

There are many counts of this clonotype. The J gene is TRBJ2-1, the V gene TRBV7-8; 8 positions match TRBD2. Germline CDR1 reads SGHVS; CDR2 reads FQNEAQ. The length of the CDR3 is 15 residues. Trimming removed 5 bases from V and 6 bases from J; junction bases left unmatched: 9. The CDR3 nucleotides read TGTGCCAGCAGCGGGGCTGGACTAGCTACCAATGAGCAGTTCTTC. Its translation: CASSGAGLATNEQFF.

This clonotype has a count of ten or more. V and J are TRBV4-1 and TRBJ2-7; D remains ambiguous. The germline CDR1 and CDR2 sequences are MGHRA and YSYEKL. With 0 bases removed from V and 1 base from J, the gap between germline ends came to 10 bases. The CDR3 sequence is 15 residues long. CDR3 bases: TGCGCCAGCAGCCAAGAACACGGCCCATCCTACGAGCAGTACTTC. Its protein is CASSQEHGPSYEQYF.

This clonotype was seen at least ten times. The chain is built from TRBV27 and TRBJ2-1; possibly TRBD2 for D (7 bases). V was cut by 5 bases and J by 10 bases, with 27 bases left in between. This CDR3 is 17 amino acids long. Germline CDR1 is MNHEY and CDR2 is SMNVEV (reference sequence). The CDR3 DNA sequence: TGTGCCAGCAGTCCTCGGGGGGCTGGGTCGTTCTACTACGAGCAGTTCTTC. This sequence encodes CASSPRGAGSFYYEQFF.

This clonotype has just a few counts. The chain uses TRBV10-2 and TRBJ2-4, with 9 bases that match TRBD1. Germline CDR1 and CDR2: WSHSY and SAAADI. The length of the CDR3 is 15 residues. V lost 6 bases and J lost 1; bases outside the gene matches: 4. CDR3 sequence (DNA): TGCGCCAGCAGACAGGGGGCCGGGGCCAAAAACATTCAGTACTTC. Translating gives CASRQGAGAKNIQYF.

By proportion, this clonotype is medium-sized. The chain combines TRBV25-1 with TRBJ2-1; perhaps TRBD2 as D (5 bases). Germline CDR1 is MGHDK and CDR2 is SYGVNS. V lost 10 bases to trimming and J lost 5 bases, with 15 bases between them. The CDR3 is 13 amino acids. In nucleotides, the CDR3 is TGTGCCACCAAAGGACTGGCCCACAATGAGCAGTTCTTC. This codes for CATKGLAHNEQFF.

By frequency in the sample, this clonotype is large. CDR3 sequence: CASSLLSRGETQYF. The CDR3 DNA reads as TGTGCCAGCAGCTTACTCTCGAGAGGAGAGACCCAGTACTTC. V usage is TRBV7-2 and J usage is TRBJ2-5; the D is unclear. CDR3 length: 14 residues. With 2 bases removed from V and 4 bases from J, the gap between germline ends came to 11 bases. The V gene's germline CDR1 is SGHTA and CDR2 FQGNSA.

Concerning this clonotype: One end of the junction fails to match germline, which may point to a read error. V usage is TRBV7-2 and J usage is TRBJ2-4; D is ambiguous. Germline CDR1 is SGHTA and CDR2 is FQGNSA. The CDR3 is 14 amino acids. The CDR3 coding sequence is TGTGGCAGCAGCTTAAAGGGCATCGCGTACGAGCGGTACTTC. Translated: CGSSLKGIAYERYF.

At least ten counts were recorded for this clonotype. V gene TRBV12-3 or TRBV12-4 combines with J gene TRBJ1-2; a weak D match, TRBD1 (6 bases). Trimming took off 5 bases at V and 8 bases at J, with 21 bases between the two ends. CDR3 size: 15 residues. The CDR3 loop is CASSNSGTQQRGYTF. As DNA, the CDR3 is TGTGCCAGCAGTAATTCCGGGACACAACAACGGGGCTACACCTTC.

On this clonotype itself: The final CDR3 position lacks the conserved phenylalanine or tryptophan, pointing to a likely read error. Because the CDR3's place on the DNA is in doubt, the DNA is left out and the CDR3 is given as listed by TCRdb. This rearrangement joins TRBV6-1 to TRBJ2-2. Per the germline V gene, CDR1 is MNHNS and CDR2 is SASEGT. The CDR3 is 14 residues long, counting both termini. CDR3 residues: CGSSEGWGTGELCL.

Comment on this clonotype: This may be a read error, as it is one base from a much larger clone. The genes are TRBV6-1 and TRBJ2-4; tentatively, D is TRBD2 (5 bases). CDR1 MNHNS and CDR2 SASEGT come from the germline V gene. CDR3 length: 12 residues. The CDR3 DNA follows: TGTGTCAGCGGCCAAACAGTAAACATTCAGTACTTC. Its protein is CVSGQTVNIQYF.

By proportion, this clonotype is medium-sized (0.01 to 0.1%). The V call is TRBV7-3, the J call TRBJ2-1, with 7 nucleotides matching TRBD1. Germline V CDR1 and CDR2: SGHTA, FQGTGA. V was clipped by 2 bases and J by 13 bases; unmatched bases: 11. This CDR3 is 14 amino acids long. The CDR3 spells CASSLDTTGWTQFF. In DNA form, the CDR3 reads TGTGCCAGCAGCTTAGACACGACAGGGTGGACTCAGTTCTTC.

In its sample, this clonotype was seen many times. The chain has TRBV7-6 and TRBJ2-5; the D gene is possibly TRBD1 (5 bases). Germline CDR1 SGHVS, CDR2 FNYEAQ. The CDR3 is 12 amino acids. Trimming pared 5 bases from V and 5 bases from J, leaving 9 bases between. The CDR3 sequence is CASSPRDETQYF. The CDR3, as DNA: TGTGCCAGCAGCCCCAGGGATGAGACCCAGTACTTC.

The table lists this clonotype with many counts. This chain connects TRBV6-1 to TRBJ1-6, with D unclear. Looked up from germline, CDR1 is MNHNS and CDR2 is SASEGT. V lost 3 bases, J lost 5 bases, and 11 bases lay in between. CDR3 length equals 15 residues. CDR3 residues: CASSDATANNSPLHF. CDR3 nucleotides: TGTGCCAGCAGTGACGCGACGGCGAATAATTCACCCCTCCACTTT.

Of note for this clonotype: The junction departs from germline at one end; a sequencing error may be responsible. This sequence joins TRBV7-2 and TRBJ2-2; 7 nucleotides agree with TRBD2. CDR3 length: 18 residues. From germline, CDR1 is SGHTA and CDR2 FQGNSA. The CDR3 reads CAGSTRSSGFTNTGELFF. CDR3 in DNA: TGTGCCGGCAGCACTCGGTCTAGCGGCTTCACGAACACCGGGGAGCTGTTTTTT.

By sample share, this clonotype is medium-sized. The rearrangement links TRBV7-2 to TRBJ2-3; D is undetermined. The V gene lost 5 bases and the J gene lost 2 bases, with 5 bases spanning the gap. In germline, CDR1 is SGHTA, CDR2 FQGNSA. This CDR3 is 12 amino acids long. The CDR3, as DNA: TGTGCCAGCAGCCCAACCACAGATACGCAGTATTTT. Protein sequence: CASSPTTDTQYF.

About this clonotype: The junction departs from germline at one end; a sequencing error may be responsible. The V gene is TRBV6-1, the J gene TRBJ2-1; 8 bases map to TRBD1. This CDR3 is built from 16 residues. Germline CDR1 MNHNS, CDR2 SASEGT. The CDR3 nucleotides read TGTGCGAGCAGTGTGACCAGGGGGCTTACCTACAATGAGCGGTACTTC. Its translation is CASSVTRGLTYNERYF.

Notes on this clonotype: This CDR3 is missing its conserved last phenylalanine or tryptophan, likely due to a read error. The chain is built from TRBV7-6 and TRBJ2-1; either TRBD1 or TRBD2 may supply D (6 bases each). The J call is in doubt because the DNA end fits TRBJ2-7 better. CDR1 and CDR2 from the germline V gene are SGHVS and FNYEAQ. The CDR3 is 13 amino acids. This chain's CDR3 is CASGHLGGYGQYC. The CDR3 DNA reads TGTGCCAGCGGCCACTTAGGGGGGTACGGGCAGTACTGC.

This clonotype was counted once. This sequence joins TRBV7-6 and TRBJ2-1; TRBD2 might be the D (7 bases). The assigned J gene may be wrong: the sequence end matches TRBJ2-7 better. The germline V gene has CDR1 SGHVS and CDR2 FNYEAQ. The CDR3 runs to 13 residues. CDR3 amino acids: CASSDLGGDEQYF. In DNA, the CDR3 is TGTGCCAGCAGCGACTTAGGGGGGGACGAGCAGTACTTC.

Note on this clonotype: The CDR3 ends on some other residue instead of the conserved phenylalanine or tryptophan, so this is likely a read error. No DNA is shown, since the ends of the CDR3 on it are uncertain; the CDR3 is the one TCRdb lists. V is TRBV7-2 and J is TRBJ2-1; TRBD2 is the table's D call, not checked against the DNA. From germline, CDR1 is SGHTA and CDR2 FQGNSA. The CDR3 spans 8 residues, counting both ends. CDR3 in amino acids: CASSQSTS.

The sample holds many counts of this clonotype. V is TRBV6-1 and J is TRBJ1-1, with D tentatively TRBD1 (5 bases). The CDR3 consists of 14 residues. The ends were cut back, 1 base at V and 6 bases at J, with 12 bases in the middle. CDR1 is MNHNS, CDR2 SASEGT, per germline. The CDR3 loop reads CASSEGGVTAEAFF. The CDR3 DNA is TGTGCCAGCAGTGAAGGGGGCGTGACCGCTGAAGCTTTCTTT.